The next 5 T cell receptor beta chains were all read from a single sample in a study of shared clonotypes between healthy human individuals (dated by TCRdb to 2019 to 2021). The method behind the library was the immunoSEQ multiplex PCR assay. What TCRdb holds here is the immuneACCESS table cut down to in-frame rearrangements. Part of the clones is not present; checked against another copy, under half of the missing clones reflect an unresolved V gene, and the others are unexplained. In this sample the table shows more than 2 million clones, about 95% of which occur a single time. Around 1.1% of the sample is in the top ten clones. CD8 naive samples were obtained by positive selection for CCR7 among CD45RO-negative cells, yielding a CD45RA+CCR7+ population from which TemRA cells were excluded. What was sequenced was naive CD8+ T cells sorted from blood. The cell subset or site tag for this specimen amounts to: CD45RA+CCR7+. Receptor source: a man aged 18 to 29 in good health.

A note on this clone: The sample holds other DNA sequences that translate to the same CDR3. The rearrangement joins TRBV27 to TRBJ1-1; unclear D gene. V was cut by 0 bases and J by 0 bases, with 11 bases left in between. The CDR3 has 16 residues. Germline values: CDR1 MNHEY, CDR2 SMNVEV (reference sequence). The CDR3 loop reads CASSLSIGGMNTEAFF. In DNA, the CDR3 is TGTGCCAGCAGTTTATCGATAGGAGGGATGAACACTGAAGCTTTCTTT.

Turning to this clone: This specimen includes other DNA sequences encoding the same CDR3. The genes are TRBV4-1 and TRBJ2-1; unclear D gene. This CDR3 contains 12 residues. Germline values: CDR1 MGHRA, CDR2 YSYEKL. V was cut by 1 base and J by 5 bases, with 3 bases left in between. CDR3 nucleotides: TGCGCCAGCAGCCAAGGGCACAATGAGCAGTTCTTC. Its protein product is CASSQGHNEQFF.

Notes on this clone: The same CDR3 is also encoded by other DNA sequences in this sample. The gene calls are TRBV19 and TRBJ2-7; 9 bases fit TRBD1. Germline assignment: CDR1 LNHDA and CDR2 SQIVND (reference sequence). V shed 0 bases, J shed 2 bases, and the junction held 2 bases outside the gene matches. The CDR3 runs to 15 residues. The CDR3, as DNA: TGTGCCAGTAGTATAGACGGGACAGGGACCTACGAGCAGTACTTC. This codes for CASSIDGTGTYEQYF. Filled out from reference TRBV19 and TRBJ2-7, the complete variable domain reads DGGITQSPKYLFRKEGQNVTLSCEQNLNHDAMYWYRQDPGQGLRLIYYSQIVNDFQKGDIAEGYSVSREKKESFPLTVTSAQKNPTAFYLCASSIDGTGTYEQYFGPGTRLTVT.

The rearrangement links TRBV6-5 to TRBJ1-2; weak D call: TRBD1 (6 bases). Trimming left V 4 bases short and J 4 bases short, with 13 bases between. The CDR3 contains 14 residues. Germline V gene data show CDR1 as MNHEY and CDR2 as SVGAGI. The CDR3 region is CASSFQQGSYGYTF. Written as DNA, the CDR3 is TGTGCCAGCAGTTTCCAACAGGGAAGCTATGGCTACACCTTC.

V and J are TRBV6-6 and TRBJ2-1; D unclear. V was cut by 0 bases and J by 6 bases, with 9 bases left in between. CDR1 and CDR2 from the germline V gene are MNHNY and SVGAGI (reference sequence). This CDR3 is built from 14 residues. The CDR3 bases are TGTGCCAGCAGTTACTCGCTAGTTGCCAATGAGCAGTTCTTC. Its translation is CASSYSLVANEQFF.